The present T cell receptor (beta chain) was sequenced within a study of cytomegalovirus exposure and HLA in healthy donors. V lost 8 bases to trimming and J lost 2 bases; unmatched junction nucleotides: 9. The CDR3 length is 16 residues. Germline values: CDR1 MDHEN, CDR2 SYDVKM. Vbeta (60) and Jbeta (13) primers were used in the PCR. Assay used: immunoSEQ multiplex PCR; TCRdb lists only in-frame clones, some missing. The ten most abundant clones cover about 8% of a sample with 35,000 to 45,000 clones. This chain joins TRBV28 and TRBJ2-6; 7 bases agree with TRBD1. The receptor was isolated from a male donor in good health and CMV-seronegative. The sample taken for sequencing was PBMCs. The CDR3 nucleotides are TGTGCCAGCCGAGGGACAGTAAGGACTGGGGCCAACGTCCTGACTTTC. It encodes CASRGTVRTGANVLTF.